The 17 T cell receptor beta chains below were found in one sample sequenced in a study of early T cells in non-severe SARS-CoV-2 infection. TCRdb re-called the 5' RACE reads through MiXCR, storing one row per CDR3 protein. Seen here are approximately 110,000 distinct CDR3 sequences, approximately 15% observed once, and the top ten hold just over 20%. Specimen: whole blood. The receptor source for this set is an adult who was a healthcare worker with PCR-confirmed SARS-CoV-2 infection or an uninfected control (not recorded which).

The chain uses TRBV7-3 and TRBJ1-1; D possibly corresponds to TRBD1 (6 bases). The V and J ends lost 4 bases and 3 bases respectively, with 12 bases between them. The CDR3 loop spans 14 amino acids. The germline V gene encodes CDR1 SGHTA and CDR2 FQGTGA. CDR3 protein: CASSYPYRDTEAFF. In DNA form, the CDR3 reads TGTGCCAGCAGCTACCCATACAGGGACACTGAAGCTTTCTTT.

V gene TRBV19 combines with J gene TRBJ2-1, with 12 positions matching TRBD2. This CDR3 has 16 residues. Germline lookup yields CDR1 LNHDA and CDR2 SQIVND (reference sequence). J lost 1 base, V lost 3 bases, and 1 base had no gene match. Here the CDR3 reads CASSMLAGGSYNEQFF. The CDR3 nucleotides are TGTGCCAGTAGTATGCTAGCGGGGGGGTCCTACAATGAGCAGTTCTTC.

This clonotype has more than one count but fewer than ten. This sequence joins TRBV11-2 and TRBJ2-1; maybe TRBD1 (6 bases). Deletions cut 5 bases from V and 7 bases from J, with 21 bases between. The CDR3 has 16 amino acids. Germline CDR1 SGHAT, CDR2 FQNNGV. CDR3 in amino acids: CASSIPPGDHRNEQFF. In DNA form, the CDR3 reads TGTGCCAGCAGCATACCCCCAGGGGACCATCGGAATGAGCAGTTCTTC.

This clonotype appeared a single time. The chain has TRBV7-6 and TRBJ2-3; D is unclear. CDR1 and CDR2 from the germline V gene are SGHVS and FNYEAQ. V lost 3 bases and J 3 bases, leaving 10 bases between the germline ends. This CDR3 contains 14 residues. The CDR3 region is CASSFDRSTDTQYF. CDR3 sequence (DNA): TGTGCCAGCAGCTTTGACCGGAGTACAGATACGCAGTATTTT. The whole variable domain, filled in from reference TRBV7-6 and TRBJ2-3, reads GAGVSQSPRYKVTKRGQDVALRCDPISGHVSLYWYRQALGQGPEFLTYFNYEAQQDKSGLPNDRFSAERPEGSISTLTIQRTEQRDSAMYRCASSFDRSTDTQYFGPGTRLTVL.

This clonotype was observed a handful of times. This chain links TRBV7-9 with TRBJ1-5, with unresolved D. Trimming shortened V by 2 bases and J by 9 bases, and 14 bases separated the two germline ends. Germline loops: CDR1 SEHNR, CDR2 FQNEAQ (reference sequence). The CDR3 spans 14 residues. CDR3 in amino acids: CASSLSTAKAPQHF. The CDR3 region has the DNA TGTGCCAGCAGCTTATCGACGGCAAAGGCGCCCCAGCATTTT.

The CDR3 region has the DNA TGTGCTGCTGGCAGTCCGCTTCCCTATGGCTACACCTTC. Translation: CAAGSPLPYGYTF. The V and J genes are TRBV30 and TRBJ1-2; D not certain. Germline assignment: CDR1 GTSNPN and CDR2 SVGIG (reference sequence). The CDR3 loop spans 13 amino acids.

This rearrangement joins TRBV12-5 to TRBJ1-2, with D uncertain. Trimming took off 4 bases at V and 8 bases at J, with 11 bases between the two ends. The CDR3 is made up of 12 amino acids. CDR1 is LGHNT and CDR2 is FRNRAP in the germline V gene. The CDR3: CASGYTSSGYTF. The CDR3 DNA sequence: TGTGCTAGTGGTTATACATCGAGCGGCTACACCTTC.

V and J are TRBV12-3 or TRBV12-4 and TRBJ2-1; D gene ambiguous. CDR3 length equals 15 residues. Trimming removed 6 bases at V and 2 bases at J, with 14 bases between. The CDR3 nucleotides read TGTGCCAGCAGACTTCAAATCGGACCCTACAATGAGCAGTTCTTC. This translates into CASRLQIGPYNEQFF.

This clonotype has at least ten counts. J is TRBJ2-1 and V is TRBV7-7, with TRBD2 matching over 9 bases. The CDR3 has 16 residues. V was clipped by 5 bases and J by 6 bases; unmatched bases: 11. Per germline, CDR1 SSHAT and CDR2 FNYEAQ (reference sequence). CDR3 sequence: CASSPRYQRGVNEQFF. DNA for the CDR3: TGTGCCAGCAGCCCCCGTTACCAGCGGGGGGTCAATGAGCAGTTCTTC.

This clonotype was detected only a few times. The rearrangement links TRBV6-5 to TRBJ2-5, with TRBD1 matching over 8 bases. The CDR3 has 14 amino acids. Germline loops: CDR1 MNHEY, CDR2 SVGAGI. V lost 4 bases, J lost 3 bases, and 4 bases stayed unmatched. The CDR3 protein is CASSLDRVEETQYF. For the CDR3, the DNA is TGTGCCAGCAGTTTGGACAGGGTGGAAGAGACCCAGTACTTC.

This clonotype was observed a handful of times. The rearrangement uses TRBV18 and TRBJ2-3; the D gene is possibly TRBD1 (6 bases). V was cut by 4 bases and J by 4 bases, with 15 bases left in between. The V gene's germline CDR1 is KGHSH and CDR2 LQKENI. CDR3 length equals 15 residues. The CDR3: CASSLGTLMADTQYF. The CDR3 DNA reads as TGTGCCAGCTCACTAGGGACACTGATGGCAGATACGCAGTATTTT. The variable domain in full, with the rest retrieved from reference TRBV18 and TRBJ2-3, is NAGVMQNPRHLVRRRGQEARLRCSPMKGHSHVYWYRQLPEEGLKFMVYLQKENIIDESGMPKERFSAEFPKEGPSILRIQQVVRGDSAAYFCASSLGTLMADTQYFGPGTRLTVL.

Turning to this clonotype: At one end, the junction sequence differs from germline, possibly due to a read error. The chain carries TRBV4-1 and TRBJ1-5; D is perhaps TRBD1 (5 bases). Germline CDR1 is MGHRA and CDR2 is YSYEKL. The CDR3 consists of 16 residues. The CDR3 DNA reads TGCGCCAGCAACCAAGATCCGGACATACTCAATCAGCCCCAGCATTTT. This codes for CASNQDPDILNQPQHF.

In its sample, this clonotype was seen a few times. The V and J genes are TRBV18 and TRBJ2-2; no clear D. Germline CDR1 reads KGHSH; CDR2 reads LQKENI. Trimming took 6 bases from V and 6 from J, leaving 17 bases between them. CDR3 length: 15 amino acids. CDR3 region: CASSTRHGRSGELFF. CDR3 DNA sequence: TGTGCCAGCTCCACCAGGCACGGACGGTCCGGGGAGCTGTTTTTT.

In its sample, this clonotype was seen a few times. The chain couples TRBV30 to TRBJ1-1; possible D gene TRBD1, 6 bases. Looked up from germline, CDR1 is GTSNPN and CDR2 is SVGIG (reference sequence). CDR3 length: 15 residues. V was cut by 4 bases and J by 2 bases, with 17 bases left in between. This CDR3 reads CAWIKQGRLNTEAFF. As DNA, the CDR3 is TGTGCCTGGATAAAACAGGGACGGTTAAACACTGAAGCTTTCTTT.

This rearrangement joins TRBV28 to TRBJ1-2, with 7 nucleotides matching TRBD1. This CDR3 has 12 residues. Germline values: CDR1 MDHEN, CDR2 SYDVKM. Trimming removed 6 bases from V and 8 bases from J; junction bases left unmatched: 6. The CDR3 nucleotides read TGTGCCAGCAGACAGGGGTTAGAAGGCTACACCTTC. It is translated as CASRQGLEGYTF.

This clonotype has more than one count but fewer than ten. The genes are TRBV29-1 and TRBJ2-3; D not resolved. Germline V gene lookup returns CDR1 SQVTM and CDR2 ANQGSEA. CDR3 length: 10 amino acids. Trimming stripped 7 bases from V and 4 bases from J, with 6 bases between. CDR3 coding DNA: TGCAGCGCGTCCGCAGATACGCAGTATTTT. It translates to CSASADTQYF.

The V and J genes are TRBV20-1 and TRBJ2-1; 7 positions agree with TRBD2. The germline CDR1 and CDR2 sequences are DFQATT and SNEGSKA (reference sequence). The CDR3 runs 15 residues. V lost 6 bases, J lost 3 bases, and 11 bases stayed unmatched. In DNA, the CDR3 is TGCAGTGCAATTACTCCCAGCGGGGACTACAATGAGCAGTTCTTC. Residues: CSAITPSGDYNEQFF.